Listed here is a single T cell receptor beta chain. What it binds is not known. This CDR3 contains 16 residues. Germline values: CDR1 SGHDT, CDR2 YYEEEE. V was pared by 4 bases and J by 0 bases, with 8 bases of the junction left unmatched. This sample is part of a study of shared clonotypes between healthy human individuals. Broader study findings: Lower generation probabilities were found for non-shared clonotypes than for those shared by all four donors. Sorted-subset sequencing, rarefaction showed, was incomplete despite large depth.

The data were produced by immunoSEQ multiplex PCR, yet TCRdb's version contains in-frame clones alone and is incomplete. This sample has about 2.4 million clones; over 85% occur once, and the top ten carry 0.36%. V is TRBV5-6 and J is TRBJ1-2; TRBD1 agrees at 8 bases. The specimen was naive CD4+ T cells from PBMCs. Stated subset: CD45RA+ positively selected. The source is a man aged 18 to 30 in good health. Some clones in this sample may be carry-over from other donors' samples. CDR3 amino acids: CASSRGQGNSNYGYTF. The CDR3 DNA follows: TGTGCCAGCAGCCGCGGACAGGGCAATTCTAACTATGGCTACACCTTC.